One sample yielded the 20 T cell receptor beta chains listed below, sequenced in a study of human T cells and chemical hapten exposure. Indicated time point: pre-sensitization, week 0. Indicated treatment: therapeutic diphenylcyclopropenone sensitization with weekly scalp DPC. MiXCR, applied by TCRdb to the RACE reads, yields one record per CDR3 protein. The sample lists approximately 260,000 distinct CDR3 sequences; approximately 7.5% were seen once. The sample in question was whole blood, obtained in connection with sensitization to the hapten diphenylcyclopropenone (DPC). The source of these receptors is a man aged 18 to 30 with alopecia areata. Some clones in this sample may be carry-over from other donors' samples.

The chain combines TRBV7-9 with TRBJ1-1; D might be TRBD1 (6 bases). This CDR3 contains 17 residues. V lost 5 bases and J 5 bases, leaving 24 bases between the germline ends. Germline V gene sequence: CDR1 SEHNR, CDR2 FQNEAQ (reference sequence). This CDR3 is CASSPLRGTTGGTEAFF. For the CDR3, the DNA is TGTGCCAGCAGCCCCCTTCGCGGGACAACGGGCGGTACTGAAGCTTTCTTT.

This clonotype was found many times. V is TRBV6-2 or TRBV6-3 and J is TRBJ1-2; no reliable D call. Germline V lookup: CDR1 MNHEY, CDR2 SVGEGT. This CDR3 comprises 13 residues. V lost 5 bases, J lost 0 bases, and 7 bases lay in between. The CDR3 nucleotides read TGTGCCAGCAGTCAAACGGCTAACTATGGCTACACCTTC. Translation: CASSQTANYGYTF.

This clonotype has at least ten counts. The chain combines TRBV5-1 with TRBJ1-1, with 8 bases matching TRBD1. V gave up 0 bases and J gave up 4 bases; unmatched junction bases: 5. The CDR3 consists of 15 residues. The germline V gene has CDR1 SGHRS and CDR2 YFSETQ. The CDR3 sequence: CASSLGTGSPTEAFF. The CDR3 nucleotides are TGCGCCAGCAGCTTGGGGACAGGGAGTCCCACTGAAGCTTTCTTT.

This clonotype occurred a few times. V is TRBV7-9 and J is TRBJ1-2, with 9 bases that match TRBD1. Germline V gene data show CDR1 as SEHNR and CDR2 as FQNEAQ (reference sequence). The CDR3 is made up of 15 amino acids. V shed 5 bases and J 0 bases; nucleotides not matched to a gene: 4. The CDR3 here is CASSGQGSANYGYTF. Written as DNA, the CDR3 is TGTGCCAGCAGCGGACAGGGGTCCGCTAACTATGGCTACACCTTC.

This clonotype was detected many times. This sequence joins TRBV6-2 or TRBV6-3 and TRBJ1-5; D unresolved. V lost 2 bases and J 2 bases, leaving 10 bases between the germline ends. CDR3 length: 15 amino acids. From germline, CDR1 is MNHEY and CDR2 SVGEGT. The CDR3 DNA is TGTGCCAGCAGTTACAAGAGCACAGGCAATCAGCCCCAGCATTTT. This gives the protein CASSYKSTGNQPQHF.

This clonotype was observed a handful of times. The V gene is TRBV6-6, the J gene TRBJ1-3; no clear D. The CDR3 consists of 15 residues. CDR1 and CDR2 from the germline V gene are MNHNY and SVGAGI (reference sequence). The V and J ends lost 2 bases and 0 bases respectively, with 8 bases between them. This CDR3 reads CASSYGSFSGNTIYF. For the CDR3, the DNA is TGTGCCAGCAGTTACGGGTCTTTCTCTGGAAACACCATATATTTT.

The chain joins TRBV6-5 to TRBJ2-3; TRBD1 matches at 10 bases. The CDR3 has 16 amino acids. V gave up 6 bases and J gave up 3 bases; unmatched junction bases: 9. In germline, CDR1 is MNHEY, CDR2 SVGAGI. CDR3 nucleotide sequence: TGTGCCAGCAGGTTTTCCGGGACAGGGGTTACAGATACGCAGTATTTT. Protein sequence: CASRFSGTGVTDTQYF.

This clonotype was counted many times. The chain carries TRBV5-1 and TRBJ2-5, with D unresolved. V shed 4 bases and J shed 0 bases, with 4 bases lying between them. This CDR3 spans 12 amino acids. Germline CDR1 is SGHRS and CDR2 is YFSETQ. Here the CDR3 reads CASSTDQETQYF. DNA for the CDR3: TGCGCCAGCAGCACCGACCAAGAGACCCAGTACTTC.

Only a few counts were recorded for this clonotype. The chain recombines TRBV6-5 with TRBJ2-2; D unclear. CDR1 MNHEY and CDR2 SVGAGI come from the germline V gene. CDR3 size: 14 residues. The V and J ends lost 7 bases and 3 bases respectively, with 12 bases between them. The CDR3 reads CASTWKAYTGELFF. The CDR3 DNA is TGTGCCAGCACCTGGAAGGCTTACACCGGGGAGCTGTTTTTT.

This clonotype was seen many times. The chain employs TRBV7-8 and TRBJ1-3; a possible D gene is TRBD1 (6 bases). From germline, CDR1 is SGHVS and CDR2 FQNEAQ. The CDR3 covers 15 residues. Trimming removed 5 bases from V and 0 bases from J, with 11 bases in between. The CDR3: CASSRGVSSGNTIYF. Written as DNA, the CDR3 is TGTGCCAGCAGCAGGGGGGTTAGCTCTGGAAACACCATATATTTT.

This chain joins TRBV4-1 and TRBJ1-4; 9 bases match TRBD1. Per germline, CDR1 MGHRA and CDR2 YSYEKL. The trim removed 4 bases at V and 5 bases at J, leaving 5 bases unmatched. This CDR3 is 15 amino acids long. DNA of the CDR3: TGCGCCAGCAGCCCAGGGACAGGGTGGAATGAAAAACTGTTTTTT. The encoded protein is CASSPGTGWNEKLFF.

This clonotype was recorded a few times. V usage is TRBV20-1 and J usage is TRBJ1-1; D gene ambiguous. The CDR3 is made up of 14 amino acids. Germline CDR1 and CDR2: DFQATT and SNEGSKA (reference sequence). V lost 1 base and J lost 5, with 14 bases in between. CDR3 protein: CSARAAKVGTEAFF. The DNA for the CDR3 is TGCAGTGCTAGAGCGGCGAAGGTTGGAACTGAAGCTTTCTTT.

There are many counts of this clonotype. The chain uses TRBV9 and TRBJ2-3, with D possibly matching TRBD2 (6 bases). The CDR3 is 15 amino acids. CDR1 is SGDLS, CDR2 YYNGEE, per germline. Trimming took off 0 bases at V and 2 bases at J, with 10 bases between the two ends. CDR3 nucleotide sequence: TGTGCCAGCAGCGTAGGGCCGCGGGACACAGATACGCAGTATTTT. Encoded protein: CASSVGPRDTDTQYF.

This clonotype was seen a handful of times. This sequence joins TRBV11-2 and TRBJ2-1; TRBD2 matches at 7 bases. V trimming: 3 bases; J trimming: 8 bases; junction bases outside the gene matches: 7. CDR1 and CDR2 from the germline V gene are SGHAT and FQNNGV. The CDR3 covers 14 residues. In nucleotides, the CDR3 is TGTGCCAGCAGCTTCGGACTAGTGAGGTATGAGCAGTTCTTC. Protein sequence: CASSFGLVRYEQFF.

This clonotype was counted between two and nine times. The gene calls are TRBV4-3 and TRBJ2-2; D may be TRBD1 (6 bases). CDR1 and CDR2 from the germline V gene are LGHNA and YSLEER. V was trimmed by 0 bases and J by 4 bases, leaving 9 bases between them. The CDR3 is 15 residues long. The CDR3 DNA reads TGCGCCAGCAGCCAAGATCTCAGGGGCACCGGGGAGCTGTTTTTT. This encodes CASSQDLRGTGELFF.

This clonotype was detected ten times or more. This chain joins TRBV28 and TRBJ1-2, with TRBD1 matching 8 bases. J was trimmed by 14 bases and V by 10 bases; bases with no gene match: 6. Germline-derived CDR1 and CDR2 are MDHEN and SYDVKM. The CDR3 extends over 9 amino acids. CDR3 nucleotides: TGTGCCATAGGACAGGGCAAAACCTTC. The encoded protein is CAIGQGKTF.

The chain combines TRBV12-3 or TRBV12-4 with TRBJ2-7, with a weak D call TRBD2 (6 bases). The CDR3 totals 12 residues. Trimming removed 6 bases at V and 3 bases at J, with 9 bases between. The CDR3 DNA reads as TGTGCCAGCAGCCGGCGGGGCTACGAGCAGTACTTC. Protein sequence: CASSRRGYEQYF.

At least ten counts were recorded for this clonotype. The chain has TRBV12-5 and TRBJ1-1; 9 positions match TRBD1. Per germline, CDR1 LGHNT and CDR2 FRNRAP. V lost 6 bases, J lost 1 base, and 12 bases stayed unmatched. The CDR3 spans 17 residues. DNA for the CDR3: TGTGCTAGTGGCCCGGGACAGGGACGGAAGAGGAACACTGAAGCTTTCTTT. Translating gives CASGPGQGRKRNTEAFF.

The chain links TRBV19 to TRBJ2-2; 11 bases match TRBD2. Germline V gene lookup returns CDR1 LNHDA and CDR2 SQIVND (reference sequence). The CDR3 is made up of 15 amino acids. With V trimmed by 7 bases and J by 7 bases, 8 bases remained unmatched. In DNA, the CDR3 is TGTGCCAGTACCCCGTCCGGGACTAGCGGCGGGGAGCTGTTTTTT. Translation: CASTPSGTSGGELFF.

This clonotype was seen repeatedly, ten times or more. This sequence joins TRBV6-2 or TRBV6-3 and TRBJ1-5; 10 bases agree with TRBD1. From germline, CDR1 is MNHEY and CDR2 SVGEGT. V trimming: 6 bases; J trimming: 4 bases; junction bases outside the gene matches: 18. CDR3 length equals 19 residues. The chain's CDR3 is CASRPDFSRDRGWNQPQHF. CDR3 bases: TGTGCCAGCAGACCAGATTTCTCCCGGGACAGGGGTTGGAATCAGCCCCAGCATTTT.